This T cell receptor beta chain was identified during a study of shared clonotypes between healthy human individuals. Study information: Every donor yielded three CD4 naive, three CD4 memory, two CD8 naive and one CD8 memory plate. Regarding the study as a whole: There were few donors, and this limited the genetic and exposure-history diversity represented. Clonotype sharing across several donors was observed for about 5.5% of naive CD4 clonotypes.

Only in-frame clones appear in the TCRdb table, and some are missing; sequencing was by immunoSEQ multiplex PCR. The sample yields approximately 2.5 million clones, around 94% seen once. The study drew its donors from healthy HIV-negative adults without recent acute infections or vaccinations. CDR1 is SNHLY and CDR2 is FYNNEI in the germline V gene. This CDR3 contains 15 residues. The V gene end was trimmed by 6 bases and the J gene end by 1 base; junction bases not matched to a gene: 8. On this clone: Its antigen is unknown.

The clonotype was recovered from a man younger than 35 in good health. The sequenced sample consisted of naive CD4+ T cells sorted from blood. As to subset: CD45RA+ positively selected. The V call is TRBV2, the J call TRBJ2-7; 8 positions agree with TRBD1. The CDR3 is CASRTGTGPSYEQYF. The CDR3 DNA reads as TGTGCCAGCAGAACCGGGACAGGTCCATCCTACGAGCAGTACTTC.